A single sample gave rise to the 32 T cell receptor beta chains below, sequenced in a study of T cells in Graves' hyperthyroidism and ophthalmopathy. Amplified TCR beta CDR3 regions derived from RNA transcripts. The HTBI set primed first-round TCR CDR3 RT-PCR. A single record per CDR3 protein comes from TCRdb applying MiXCR to the multiplex PCR reads. This table holds almost 500,000 distinct CDR3 sequences, under 25% found once. The sample consisted of blood. All receptors derive from a woman aged 70-85 years with Graves' ophthalmopathy.

This clonotype was seen many times. The chain combines TRBV11-2 with TRBJ2-7; no definite D call. Trimming removed 1 base at V and 0 bases at J, with 7 bases between. This CDR3 comprises 14 residues. Germline V gene data show CDR1 as SGHAT and CDR2 as FQNNGV. As DNA, the CDR3 is TGTGCCAGCAGCTTAGCGGAAATCTCCTACGAGCAGTACTTC. Its protein product is CASSLAEISYEQYF. The full variable domain, completed using reference TRBV11-2 and TRBJ2-7, is EAGVAQSPRYKIIEKRQSVAFWCNPISGHATLYWYQQILGQGPKLLIQFQNNGVVDDSQLPKDRFSAERLKGVDSTLKIQPAKLEDSAVYLCASSLAEISYEQYFGPGTRLTVT.

In its sample, this clonotype was seen many times. The chain combines TRBV28 with TRBJ2-7, with 10 nucleotides matching TRBD1. V shed 6 bases, J shed 4 bases, and the junction held 9 bases outside the gene matches. Germline CDR1 MDHEN, CDR2 SYDVKM. CDR3 size: 15 residues. The CDR3 coding sequence is TGTGCCAGCAGCTCCGGACAGGGGGTCCATTACGAGCAGTACTTC. Translation: CASSSGQGVHYEQYF.

The chain has TRBV20-1 and TRBJ1-5, with D perhaps TRBD1 (5 bases). V was pared by 2 bases and J by 3 bases, with 14 bases between. Looked up from germline, CDR1 is DFQATT and CDR2 is SNEGSKA (reference sequence). This CDR3 comprises 15 residues. CDR3 sequence reads: CSARYPGTTNQPQHF. The CDR3 DNA reads as TGCAGTGCTAGATATCCCGGGACTACCAATCAGCCCCAGCATTTT.

This chain uses TRBV6-1 with TRBJ2-1; D remains ambiguous. The CDR3 is 12 residues long. With 4 bases removed from V and 7 bases from J, the gap between germline ends came to 8 bases. Germline CDR1 MNHNS, CDR2 SASEGT. The CDR3 sequence is CASSGPRNEQFF. The CDR3 nucleotides are TGTGCCAGCAGTGGTCCTAGGAATGAGCAGTTCTTC.

This clonotype has more than one count but fewer than ten. V usage is TRBV11-2 and J usage is TRBJ2-7, with D unclear. This CDR3 is built from 13 residues. Germline values: CDR1 SGHAT, CDR2 FQNNGV. The V end lost 3 bases, the J end lost 2 bases, and 8 bases lay between the germline ends. The CDR3 is CASSFFDAYEQYF. The CDR3 DNA sequence: TGTGCCAGCAGCTTTTTTGATGCCTACGAGCAGTACTTC.

There are a few counts of this clonotype. The chain carries TRBV12-3 or TRBV12-4 and TRBJ1-1; 9 nucleotides align to TRBD1. Trimming removed 1 base from V and 1 base from J; junction bases left unmatched: 1. The CDR3 length is 15 residues. The CDR3 DNA follows: TGTGCCAGCAGTTTAGGGGACAGGGCGAACACTGAAGCTTTCTTT. This encodes CASSLGDRANTEAFF.

V is TRBV18 and J is TRBJ2-1, with TRBD1 matching 8 bases. The CDR3 has 16 residues. Germline trimming cut 8 bases from V and 5 bases from J; bases unmatched to any gene: 14. Germline V lookup: CDR1 KGHSH, CDR2 LQKENI. As DNA, the CDR3 is TGTGCCAGCCTTACAGGGGGAAAGGGATCCCACAATGAGCAGTTCTTC. This translates into CASLTGGKGSHNEQFF. The variable domain in full, completed from reference TRBV18 and TRBJ2-1, reads NAGVMQNPRHLVRRRGQEARLRCSPMKGHSHVYWYRQLPEEGLKFMVYLQKENIIDESGMPKERFSAEFPKEGPSILRIQQVVRGDSAAYFCASLTGGKGSHNEQFFGPGTRLTVL.

This clonotype occurred a few times. The DNA for the CDR3 is TGTGCCTGGACTAGCGGGAGGGCCACCGGGGAGCTGTTTTTT. Its translation: CAWTSGRATGELFF. The chain recombines TRBV30 with TRBJ2-2; 12 bases fit TRBD2. The CDR3 extends over 14 amino acids. Germline CDR1 is GTSNPN and CDR2 is SVGIG (reference sequence). Trimming removed 4 bases from V and 4 bases from J; junction bases left unmatched: 1.

This clonotype was found a few times. The chain is built from TRBV6-5 and TRBJ1-4; D ambiguous. Trimming shortened V by 0 bases and J by 8 bases, and 13 bases separated the two germline ends. The CDR3 runs to 15 residues. The germline CDR1 and CDR2 sequences are MNHEY and SVGAGI. The CDR3 nucleotides are TGTGCCAGCAGTTACTCTCCCGGGGTGTACGAAAAACTGTTTTTT. Translation gives CASSYSPGVYEKLFF.

This clonotype was counted many times. V gene TRBV12-3 or TRBV12-4 combines with J gene TRBJ1-5, with D perhaps TRBD1 (5 bases). Trimming pared 2 bases from V and 6 bases from J, leaving 11 bases between. This CDR3 contains 14 residues. CDR3 nucleotides: TGTGCCAGCAGTTTAATAGGGGCAGGTCAGCCCCAGCATTTT. Protein sequence: CASSLIGAGQPQHF.

This clonotype has a handful of counts. The chain recombines TRBV27 with TRBJ1-1, with D uncertain. CDR3 length: 15 residues. Germline CDR1 and CDR2: MNHEY and SMNVEV (reference sequence). Trimming removed 3 bases at V and 1 base at J, with 12 bases between. The CDR3 sequence is CASSFSPVGNTEAFF. The CDR3 coding sequence is TGTGCCAGCAGTTTCTCCCCGGTGGGGAACACTGAAGCTTTCTTT.

The V gene is TRBV5-1, the J gene TRBJ1-4, with D maybe TRBD1 (5 bases). The CDR3 consists of 13 residues. Trimming cost V 2 bases and J 4 bases, with 6 bases left between them. Germline CDR1 and CDR2: SGHRS and YFSETQ. CDR3 DNA sequence: TGCGCCAGCAGCTTACAGGATAATGAAAAACTGTTTTTT. Translated, it gives CASSLQDNEKLFF.

This clonotype was seen a few times. The V gene is TRBV6-1, the J gene TRBJ2-1; 10 nucleotides match TRBD2. With 2 bases clipped from V and 8 bases from J, the junction kept 18 bases outside the gene matches. This CDR3 is built from 19 residues. CDR1 and CDR2 from the germline V gene are MNHNS and SASEGT. The CDR3, as DNA: TGTGCCAGCAGTGAACTCGGGTGGAGCGGGAGGGCCAATAAGGATGAGCAGTTCTTC. Translated: CASSELGWSGRANKDEQFF.

The chain employs TRBV10-3 and TRBJ1-1; 7 bases fit TRBD1. The germline V gene has CDR1 ENHRY and CDR2 SYGVKD. CDR3 length: 13 amino acids. The V and J ends lost 5 bases and 6 bases, in that order; junction bases with no gene match: 6. CDR3 in amino acids: CAISRDSRAEAFF. CDR3 sequence (DNA): TGTGCCATCAGTAGGGACAGCCGGGCTGAAGCTTTCTTT.

V usage is TRBV6-9 and J usage is TRBJ1-5; no clear D. CDR1 and CDR2 (germline): MNHGY, SVAAGI. The V and J ends lost 4 bases and 7 bases respectively, with 11 bases between them. The CDR3 totals 13 residues. For the CDR3, the DNA is TGTGCCAGCAGTTTGGGCACCCTGCAGCCCCAGCATTTT. Amino acid sequence: CASSLGTLQPQHF.

In its sample, this clonotype was seen many times. The CDR3 nucleotides are TGTGCCAGCAGTTTACAGTTCGACACTGAAGCTTTCTTT. This translates into CASSLQFDTEAFF. This chain links TRBV28 with TRBJ1-1, with D unresolved. Germline V CDR1 and CDR2: MDHEN, SYDVKM. Trimming cost V 2 bases and J 3 bases, with 7 bases left between them. The CDR3 has 13 amino acids.

This chain connects TRBV19 to TRBJ2-2; TRBD1 is a possible D gene (5 bases). Trimming left V 7 bases short and J 5 bases short, with 23 bases between. This CDR3 has 17 amino acids. Per germline, CDR1 LNHDA and CDR2 SQIVND (reference sequence). The DNA for the CDR3 is TGTGCCAGTACCTGGGGCGACCAACAGTATCTTACCGGGGAGCTGTTTTTT. Protein product: CASTWGDQQYLTGELFF. The whole variable domain, filled in from reference TRBV19 and TRBJ2-2, reads DGGITQSPKYLFRKEGQNVTLSCEQNLNHDAMYWYRQDPGQGLRLIYYSQIVNDFQKGDIAEGYSVSREKKESFPLTVTSAQKNPTAFYLCASTWGDQQYLTGELFFGEGSRLTVL.

The chain recombines TRBV3-1 with TRBJ2-2; maybe TRBD1 (6 bases). The CDR3 length is 15 residues. CDR1 and CDR2 from the germline V gene are LGHDT and YNNKEL (reference sequence). The V gene lost 3 bases and the J gene lost 3 bases, with 11 bases spanning the gap. CDR3 nucleotides: TGTGCCAGCAGCCAGGGGGCGTTGGACACCGGGGAGCTGTTTTTT. Protein sequence: CASSQGALDTGELFF.

The genes are TRBV6-1 and TRBJ2-3; 7 nucleotides match TRBD1. There are 16 residues in the CDR3. CDR1 is MNHNS, CDR2 SASEGT, per germline. V shed 8 bases, J shed 3 bases, and the junction held 14 bases outside the gene matches. Here the CDR3 reads CASARWVTGSTDTQYF. CDR3 nucleotides: TGTGCCAGCGCTCGCTGGGTGACAGGGTCGACAGATACGCAGTATTTT.

CDR3 in amino acids: CASSDLAVSTDTQYF. In nucleotides, the CDR3 is TGTGCCAGCAGTGATCTAGCGGTTAGCACAGATACGCAGTATTTT. The V gene is TRBV25-1, the J gene TRBJ2-3, with 7 bases identical to TRBD2. V lost 3 bases, J lost 0 bases, and 3 bases stayed unmatched. CDR1 and CDR2 (germline): MGHDK, SYGVNS. The CDR3 sequence is 15 residues long.

This clonotype appeared a few times. The CDR3 loop reads CASSIMSGVYNEQFF. CDR3 nucleotides: TGTGCCAGTAGTATCATGAGCGGAGTATACAATGAGCAGTTCTTC. The gene calls are TRBV19 and TRBJ2-1, with a weak D call TRBD2 (5 bases). V lost 3 bases and J 4 bases, leaving 13 bases between the germline ends. Germline CDR1 reads LNHDA; CDR2 reads SQIVND (reference sequence). The CDR3 covers 15 residues.

This clonotype was counted at least ten times. The chain employs TRBV2 and TRBJ1-1; D not resolved. V gave up 8 bases and J gave up 8 bases, with 21 bases separating them. Germline V gene lookup returns CDR1 SNHLY and CDR2 FYNNEI. This CDR3 contains 14 residues. CDR3 sequence (DNA): TGTGCCAGCGGAGCAGATCTGAACACTCGGGAAGCTTTCTTT. Residues: CASGADLNTREAFF.

V is TRBV7-9 and J is TRBJ2-7; TRBD2 agrees at 10 bases. Germline V gene data show CDR1 as SEHNR and CDR2 as FQNEAQ (reference sequence). V lost 5 bases to trimming and J lost 4 bases; unmatched junction nucleotides: 11. The CDR3 is 16 residues long. DNA for the CDR3: TGTGCCAGCAGCCCCCGGACGCTAGCGGGAGTTTACGAGCAGTACTTC. Translation gives CASSPRTLAGVYEQYF.

V is TRBV19 and J is TRBJ1-1; tentatively, D is TRBD1 (5 bases). V was trimmed by 9 bases and J by 10 bases, leaving 18 bases between them. This CDR3 comprises 12 residues. Germline V CDR1 and CDR2: LNHDA, SQIVND (reference sequence). The CDR3 DNA sequence: TGTGCCAGCTTCCCGCTGGGGCCAGGAGCTTTCTTT. Translation: CASFPLGPGAFF.

This clonotype has just a few counts. The chain uses TRBV7-2 and TRBJ1-4; D remains unclear. From germline, CDR1 is SGHTA and CDR2 FQGNSA. The CDR3 runs 14 residues. Trimming pared 1 base from V and 13 bases from J, leaving 16 bases between. CDR3 protein: CASSLELGSRTLFF. The CDR3, as DNA: TGTGCCAGCAGCTTAGAGTTAGGGAGCCGCACACTGTTTTTT. Combining the CDR3 with reference TRBV7-2 and TRBJ1-4 gives the whole variable domain GAGVSQSPSNKVTEKGKDVELRCDPISGHTALYWYRQSLGQGLEFLIYFQGNSAPDKSGLPSDRFSAERTGGSVSTLTIQRTQQEDSAVYLCASSLELGSRTLFFGSGTQLSVL.

This clonotype has only a few counts. The rearrangement uses TRBV28 and TRBJ2-3; D is ambiguous. The CDR3 is made up of 16 amino acids. Between the trimmed V and J ends, which lost 4 bases and 2 bases, there was a span of 16 bases. Germline CDR1 is MDHEN and CDR2 is SYDVKM. The CDR3 here is CASSSPRRSATDTQYF. CDR3 sequence (DNA): TGTGCCAGCAGTTCCCCCAGACGGAGCGCCACAGATACGCAGTATTTT.

Of note for this clonotype: One base away lies a much larger clone, so this may be a sequencing read error. The chain employs TRBV30 and TRBJ1-4; perhaps TRBD1 as D (5 bases). CDR1 is GTSNPN and CDR2 is SVGIG in the germline V gene (reference sequence). The germline V and J ends were trimmed by 3 bases and 7 bases, with 15 bases remaining between them. The CDR3 covers 14 residues. The CDR3, as DNA: TGTGCCTGGAGCGGCGACAGCTTTACTGAAAAACTGTTTTTT. Its protein product is CAWSGDSFTEKLFF.

This clonotype was observed a handful of times. The chain employs TRBV27 and TRBJ2-1; D not certain. Trimming shortened V by 0 bases and J by 2 bases, and 8 bases separated the two germline ends. The CDR3 totals 15 residues. Germline V lookup: CDR1 MNHEY, CDR2 SMNVEV (reference sequence). The CDR3 is CASSLSGNTYNEQFF. In DNA form, the CDR3 reads TGTGCCAGCAGTTTATCGGGCAATACCTACAATGAGCAGTTCTTC.

This clonotype was seen a handful of times. V gene TRBV7-9 combines with J gene TRBJ2-3, with no clear D. The germline V gene has CDR1 SEHNR and CDR2 FQNEAQ (reference sequence). Trimming took off 3 bases at V and 1 base at J, with 8 bases between the two ends. There are 14 residues in the CDR3. The CDR3 region is CASSLTLRTDTQYF. The CDR3 nucleotides are TGTGCCAGCAGCTTGACTTTACGCACAGATACGCAGTATTTT.

This clonotype was counted between two and nine times. This chain joins TRBV27 and TRBJ2-6, with D maybe TRBD2 (5 bases). In germline, CDR1 is MNHEY, CDR2 SMNVEV (reference sequence). This CDR3 is 14 amino acids long. Trimming took off 6 bases at V and 4 bases at J, with 10 bases between the two ends. The CDR3 loop reads CASSPTGGANVLTF. CDR3 nucleotides: TGTGCCAGCAGCCCAACGGGGGGGGCCAACGTCCTGACTTTC.

This clonotype was recorded a few times. The CDR3 is CATSDSTAYNEKLFF. CDR3 nucleotides: TGTGCCACCAGTGATTCGACAGCTTATAATGAAAAACTGTTTTTT. This chain connects TRBV24-1 to TRBJ1-4; perhaps TRBD1 as D (5 bases). CDR1 and CDR2 from the germline V gene are KGHDR and SFDVKD. This CDR3 spans 15 amino acids. V was pared by 2 bases and J by 4 bases, with 10 bases between.

This clonotype was found many times. Here the CDR3 DNA reads TGCAGTGCTAGCGCGGTGAACACTGAAGCTTTCTTT. Translation: CSASAVNTEAFF. The V and J genes are TRBV20-1 and TRBJ1-1; D remains ambiguous. The CDR3 contains 12 residues. Trimming cost V 3 bases and J 0 bases, with 5 bases left between them. CDR1 and CDR2 (germline): DFQATT, SNEGSKA (reference sequence).